The source of this T cell receptor beta chain is a study of cytomegalovirus exposure and HLA in healthy donors. This clone was observed a single time. This CDR3 comprises 16 residues. Germline values: CDR1 MGHRA, CDR2 YSYEKL. The V gene end was trimmed by 0 bases and the J gene end by 4 bases; junction bases not matched to a gene: 6. The PCR used 60 Vbeta and 13 Jbeta primers. Data came from immunoSEQ multiplex PCR; TCRdb stores just in-frame clones and leaves some out. Of 150,000 or so clones listed, 75% to 80% were seen once; the top ten hold approximately 2.9%. The chain combines TRBV4-1 with TRBJ2-1; 7 bases are shared with TRBD2. This sequence was found in a man aged 35 to 55 in good health and CMV-seropositive. The specimen was PBMCs. The CDR3 DNA follows: TGCGCCAGCAGCCAAGACCGCGGGAGTAGATACAATGAGCAGTTCTTC. This codes for CASSQDRGSRYNEQFF.